These 30 T cell receptor beta chains were sequenced from one sample in a study of cytomegalovirus exposure and HLA in healthy donors. It was with 60 Vbeta and 13 Jbeta primers that the PCR ran. The data were produced by immunoSEQ multiplex PCR, yet TCRdb's version contains in-frame clones alone and is incomplete. The sample gives 100,000 to 150,000 clones, 60% to 85% of which show up once; more than 1% is in the top ten. Sequencing input: PBMCs. Every receptor here comes from a female donor in good health and CMV-seronegative.

Worth noting for this clone: The junction shows a germline mismatch at one end, possibly a read error. The CDR3 here is CSSSLGAGFYNYGYTF. The CDR3 nucleotides read TGTTCCAGCAGCTTAGGGGCAGGGTTTTATAACTATGGCTACACCTTC. V gene TRBV7-9 combines with J gene TRBJ1-2; possibly TRBD1 for D (5 bases). The CDR3 is 16 residues long. From germline, CDR1 is SEHNR and CDR2 FQNEAQ (reference sequence).

The chain uses TRBV6-1 and TRBJ2-7; a weak D match, TRBD2 (5 bases). Germline V CDR1 and CDR2: MNHNS, SASEGT. Trimming took 2 bases from V and 3 from J, leaving 14 bases between them. The CDR3 runs 15 residues. The CDR3 reads CASSERTAKGYEQYF. Here the CDR3 DNA reads TGTGCCAGCAGTGAAAGGACTGCTAAGGGCTACGAGCAGTACTTC.

This chain joins TRBV5-4 and TRBJ1-2; 8 bases line up with TRBD1. The J segment lost 0 bases and the V segment lost 5 bases, leaving 9 bases of the junction unmatched. There are 16 residues in the CDR3. Germline V lookup: CDR1 SGHNT, CDR2 YYREEE (reference sequence). The CDR3 DNA follows: TGTGCCAGCAGACGTAGACAGGGGACAACTAACTATGGCTACACCTTC. This codes for CASRRRQGTTNYGYTF. The variable domain in full, completed from reference TRBV5-4 and TRBJ1-2, reads ETGVTQSPTHLIKTRGQQVTLRCSSQSGHNTVSWYQQALGQGPQFIFQYYREEENGRGNFPPRFSGLQFPNYSSELNVNALELDDSALYLCASRRRQGTTNYGYTFGSGTRLTVV.

The chain links TRBV29-1 to TRBJ1-5; 10 nucleotides agree with TRBD1. From germline, CDR1 is SQVTM and CDR2 ANQGSEA. Trimming at V came to 8 bases and at J to 4 bases, leaving 5 bases not matched to a gene. This CDR3 contains 13 residues. The DNA for the CDR3 is TGCAGCATTCCGGGACAGGGGAATCAGCCCCAGCATTTT. Protein: CSIPGQGNQPQHF.

The V gene is TRBV30, the J gene TRBJ1-6; D might be TRBD1 (6 bases). Germline CDR1 and CDR2: GTSNPN and SVGIG (reference sequence). The CDR3 sequence is 15 residues long. V lost 0 bases and J lost 4, with 10 bases in between. The CDR3 reads CAWSVDRLYNSPLHF. In DNA, the CDR3 is TGTGCCTGGAGTGTGGACAGACTTTATAATTCACCCCTCCACTTT. Full variable domain (rest looked up from reference TRBV30 and TRBJ1-6): SQTIHQWPATLVQPVGSPLSLECTVEGTSNPNLYWYRQAAGRGLQLLFYSVGIGQISSEVPQNLSASRPQDRQFILSSKKLLLSDSGFYLCAWSVDRLYNSPLHFGNGTRLTVT.

V is TRBV19 and J is TRBJ2-7, with TRBD1 identical over 8 bases. The CDR3 consists of 14 residues. With V trimmed by 4 bases and J by 3 bases, 5 bases remained unmatched. In germline, CDR1 is LNHDA, CDR2 SQIVND (reference sequence). The CDR3 bases are TGTGCCAGTAGTACATCCGGGACAGGCTACGAGCAGTACTTC. Its translation is CASSTSGTGYEQYF.

The chain carries TRBV18 and TRBJ2-2, with TRBD2 identical over 12 bases. CDR3 size: 14 residues. The V and J ends lost 5 bases and 9 bases, in that order; junction bases with no gene match: 4. CDR1 KGHSH and CDR2 LQKENI come from the germline V gene. This CDR3 is CASSTTSGSRELFF. The CDR3 DNA reads as TGTGCCAGCTCAACGACTAGCGGGAGTCGGGAGCTGTTTTTT. Filled out from reference TRBV18 and TRBJ2-2, the complete variable domain reads NAGVMQNPRHLVRRRGQEARLRCSPMKGHSHVYWYRQLPEEGLKFMVYLQKENIIDESGMPKERFSAEFPKEGPSILRIQQVVRGDSAAYFCASSTTSGSRELFFGEGSRLTVL.

CDR3 sequence reads: CASSRGTSGTADYEQYF. The CDR3 DNA sequence: TGCGCCAGCAGCAGGGGGACTAGCGGGACGGCGGACTACGAGCAGTACTTC. This chain joins TRBV5-1 and TRBJ2-5; 13 bases are a match to TRBD2. TRBJ2-7 explains the end of the DNA better; the J call may be wrong. The germline gives CDR1 SGHRS, CDR2 YFSETQ. The CDR3 covers 17 residues.

The rearrangement links TRBV29-1 to TRBJ2-1, with D uncertain. Germline V CDR1 and CDR2: SQVTM, ANQGSEA. V was clipped by 7 bases and J by 3 bases, with 16 bases between them. The CDR3 extends over 14 amino acids. This CDR3 is CSARPEPSYNEQFF. CDR3 sequence (DNA): TGCAGCGCTAGACCCGAACCCAGCTACAATGAGCAGTTCTTC.

As for this clone: Compared with germline, one end of the junction differs, possibly owing to a read error. The chain combines TRBV7-9 with TRBJ2-2; no firm D call. CDR3 length: 13 amino acids. The germline CDR1 and CDR2 sequences are SEHNR and FQNEAQ (reference sequence). The CDR3 DNA reads as TGTTCCAGCAGCTTAGTGACTACCGGGGAGCTGTTTTTT. The encoded protein is CSSSLVTTGELFF.

The chain carries TRBV9 and TRBJ2-1; maybe TRBD2 (6 bases). V lost 4 bases and J 7 bases, leaving 9 bases between the germline ends. The CDR3 runs 12 residues. The germline CDR1 and CDR2 sequences are SGDLS and YYNGEE. In nucleotides, the CDR3 is TGTGCCAGCAGCCCGACTAGAAATGAGCAGTTCTTC. Its protein is CASSPTRNEQFF. Together with reference TRBV9 and TRBJ2-1, the CDR3 gives the full variable domain: DSGVTQTPKHLITATGQRVTLRCSPRSGDLSVYWYQQSLDQGLQFLIQYYNGEERAKGNILERFSAQQFPDLHSELNLSSLELGDSALYFCASSPTRNEQFFGPGTRLTVL.

CDR3 nucleotides: TGTGCCAGCAGCTCAGGACAGGGGGCCCCCGGGGGAGCTTTCTTT. The encoded protein is CASSSGQGAPGGAFF. The chain has TRBV11-2 and TRBJ1-1, with 11 bases aligning to TRBD1. Germline values: CDR1 SGHAT, CDR2 FQNNGV. The V segment lost 4 bases and the J segment 10 bases; nucleotides outside the gene matches: 11. This CDR3 region has 15 residues. The whole variable domain, filled in from reference TRBV11-2 and TRBJ1-1, reads EAGVAQSPRYKIIEKRQSVAFWCNPISGHATLYWYQQILGQGPKLLIQFQNNGVVDDSQLPKDRFSAERLKGVDSTLKIQPAKLEDSAVYLCASSSGQGAPGGAFFGQGTRLTVV.

The chain employs TRBV5-6 and TRBJ1-2; D not resolved. Germline loops: CDR1 SGHDT, CDR2 YYEEEE. Trimming removed 1 base at V and 5 bases at J, with 18 bases between. The CDR3 is made up of 16 amino acids. The CDR3 DNA is TGTGCCAGCAGCTTGTGGGTCGGGGTTGGCAATTATGGCTACACCTTC. Amino acid sequence: CASSLWVGVGNYGYTF.

This clone was picked up one time. The chain has TRBV27 and TRBJ1-5; 9 bases line up with TRBD1. Germline assignment: CDR1 MNHEY and CDR2 SMNVEV (reference sequence). The CDR3 has 14 residues. V lost 5 bases and J lost 2; bases outside the gene matches: 1. CDR3 residues: CASSRTGGNQPQHF. DNA for the CDR3: TGTGCCAGCAGTCGGACAGGGGGCAATCAGCCCCAGCATTTT.

This chain connects TRBV7-9 to TRBJ1-1; D may be TRBD1 (5 bases). V lost 8 bases and J 4 bases, leaving 14 bases between the germline ends. The germline V gene encodes CDR1 SEHNR and CDR2 FQNEAQ (reference sequence). This CDR3 spans 13 amino acids. The CDR3 loop reads CASAGVGGTEAFF. In DNA form, the CDR3 reads TGTGCCAGCGCGGGGGTGGGGGGCACTGAAGCTTTCTTT.

CDR3 loop: CASSQEWGPGDTQYF. As DNA, the CDR3 is TGCGCCAGCAGCCAAGAGTGGGGGCCAGGGGATACGCAGTATTTT. The chain uses TRBV4-1 and TRBJ2-3; possible D gene TRBD1, 6 bases. Trimming stripped 0 bases from V and 6 bases from J, with 13 bases between. The CDR3 runs 15 residues. Germline V gene data show CDR1 as MGHRA and CDR2 as YSYEKL.

The V call is TRBV11-2, the J call TRBJ2-5; D unclear. Germline lookup yields CDR1 SGHAT and CDR2 FQNNGV. The V end was cut by 4 bases, the J end by 1 base, with 7 bases between. This CDR3 is 13 amino acids long. CDR3 amino acids: CASSSISQETQYF. The CDR3 DNA sequence: TGTGCCAGCAGCTCGATCAGCCAAGAGACCCAGTACTTC.

In this sample, this clone turned up a few times. The chain joins TRBV5-4 to TRBJ1-1; tentative D call: TRBD1 (5 bases). From germline, CDR1 is SGHNT and CDR2 YYREEE (reference sequence). Trimming cost V 3 bases and J 5 bases, with 14 bases left between them. The CDR3 runs to 14 residues. CDR3 sequence: CASSWGGSWTEAFF. CDR3 in DNA: TGTGCCAGCAGCTGGGGGGGATCGTGGACTGAAGCTTTCTTT.

The J gene is TRBJ2-3, the V gene TRBV19, with D possibly TRBD2 on 5 matching bases. The germline CDR1 and CDR2 sequences are LNHDA and SQIVND (reference sequence). The CDR3 length is 14 residues. The V and J ends lost 6 bases and 7 bases respectively, with 17 bases between them. The DNA of the CDR3 is TGTGCCAGTAGCCTTCCAACTAGTCCCAATACGCAGTATTTT. It encodes CASSLPTSPNTQYF.

The V call is TRBV28, the J call TRBJ1-5, with 11 bases lining up with TRBD1. Germline CDR1 and CDR2: MDHEN and SYDVKM. This CDR3 region has 18 residues. The junction had 11 bases not matched to a gene; V was cut back by 6 bases and J by 1 base. CDR3 bases: TGTGCCAGCAGCTTAGGGACAGGGGGGGGCTGGAGCAATCAGCCCCAGCATTTT. It is translated as CASSLGTGGGWSNQPQHF. Based on the CDR3 plus reference TRBV28 and TRBJ1-5, the full variable domain is DVKVTQSSRYLVKRTGEKVFLECVQDMDHENMFWYRQDPGLGLRLIYFSYDVKMKEKGDIPEGYSVSREKKERFSLILESASTNQTSMYLCASSLGTGGGWSNQPQHFGDGTRLSIL.

The J gene is TRBJ2-3, the V gene TRBV7-6; no firm D call. The germline CDR1 and CDR2 sequences are SGHVS and FNYEAQ. The CDR3 contains 13 residues. V was trimmed by 4 bases and J by 3 bases, leaving 8 bases between them. This CDR3 is CASSSLGTDTQYF. The CDR3 nucleotides are TGTGCCAGCAGCTCCCTAGGTACAGATACGCAGTATTTT.

The chain has TRBV27 and TRBJ2-2; possibly TRBD1 for D (6 bases). With 5 bases removed from V and 4 bases from J, the gap between germline ends came to 14 bases. The CDR3 is made up of 15 amino acids. Germline lookup yields CDR1 MNHEY and CDR2 SMNVEV (reference sequence). The CDR3 sequence is CASSIQGLGTGELFF. CDR3 coding DNA: TGTGCCAGCAGTATACAGGGTCTCGGCACCGGGGAGCTGTTTTTT.

The V call is TRBV6-4, the J call TRBJ1-2, with D possibly TRBD1 on 5 matching bases. V lost 6 bases, J lost 6 bases, and 17 bases lay in between. Germline CDR1 reads MRHNA; CDR2 reads SNTAGT. The CDR3 extends over 14 amino acids. The CDR3 reads CASSRGAAGDGYTF. CDR3 nucleotide sequence: TGTGCCAGCAGCCGAGGGGCCGCGGGGGATGGCTACACCTTC.

The chain couples TRBV7-9 to TRBJ1-2; D not certain. The germline V gene has CDR1 SEHNR and CDR2 FQNEAQ (reference sequence). V gave up 1 base and J gave up 0 bases, with 12 bases separating them. This CDR3 is 16 amino acids long. The CDR3 loop reads CASSLEYPIANYGYTF. CDR3 bases: TGTGCCAGCAGCTTAGAATACCCAATAGCTAACTATGGCTACACCTTC.

Here the CDR3 DNA reads TGTGCCAGTAGTAGACCAACAGGCTCTGGGGCCAACGTCCTGACTTTC. Its translation: CASSRPTGSGANVLTF. The rearrangement joins TRBV19 to TRBJ2-6, with D tentatively TRBD1 (5 bases). The germline gives CDR1 LNHDA, CDR2 SQIVND (reference sequence). V gave up 4 bases and J gave up 0 bases, with 10 bases separating them. The length of the CDR3 is 16 residues. Variable domain in full (rest from reference TRBV19 and TRBJ2-6): DGGITQSPKYLFRKEGQNVTLSCEQNLNHDAMYWYRQDPGQGLRLIYYSQIVNDFQKGDIAEGYSVSREKKESFPLTVTSAQKNPTAFYLCASSRPTGSGANVLTFGAGSRLTVL.

The CDR3 bases are TGTGCCAGCAGCGCCTCTAGAAACGAGCAGTACTTC. It codes for CASSASRNEQYF. The genes are TRBV11-2 and TRBJ2-7; D ambiguous. Germline CDR1 SGHAT, CDR2 FQNNGV. V dropped 5 bases and J dropped 5 bases, with 10 bases sitting between them. This CDR3 comprises 12 residues.

V is TRBV6-5 and J is TRBJ1-1; maybe TRBD1 (6 bases). This CDR3 comprises 14 residues. Germline V CDR1 and CDR2: MNHEY, SVGAGI. V lost 7 bases, J lost 1 base, and 13 bases lay in between. As DNA, the CDR3 is TGTGCCAGCAAAACGGACAGAACGAACACTGAAGCTTTCTTT. It encodes CASKTDRTNTEAFF.

This chain connects TRBV19 to TRBJ2-1, with 10 bases lining up with TRBD2. The germline gives CDR1 LNHDA, CDR2 SQIVND (reference sequence). The CDR3 is 16 residues long. Trimming took 8 bases from V and 0 from J; bases not matched to a gene: 7. As DNA, the CDR3 is TGTGCCAGTCAGGCTAGCGGGGGTAGCTCCTACAATGAGCAGTTCTTC. It encodes CASQASGGSSYNEQFF.

This clone occurred a few times. The genes are TRBV30 and TRBJ2-5; maybe TRBD1 (5 bases). Trimming shortened V by 0 bases and J by 5 bases, and 16 bases separated the two germline ends. The CDR3 spans 15 residues. Germline CDR1 and CDR2: GTSNPN and SVGIG (reference sequence). DNA for the CDR3: TGTGCCTGGAGTGTAATGCAGGGTGGGGCGGAGACCCAGTACTTC. Translating it yields CAWSVMQGGAETQYF. The full variable domain, with the rest looked up from reference TRBV30 and TRBJ2-5, is SQTIHQWPATLVQPVGSPLSLECTVEGTSNPNLYWYRQAAGRGLQLLFYSVGIGQISSEVPQNLSASRPQDRQFILSSKKLLLSDSGFYLCAWSVMQGGAETQYFGPGTRLLVL.

The rearrangement links TRBV18 to TRBJ2-5; D is undetermined. The CDR3 totals 13 residues. V was clipped by 3 bases and J by 4 bases, with 9 bases between them. Germline V gene data show CDR1 as KGHSH and CDR2 as LQKENI. CDR3 bases: TGTGCCAGCTCACCCCTATTACTAGAGACCCAGTACTTC. Translation: CASSPLLLETQYF.